This T cell receptor beta chain is drawn from a study of T cell repertoires in cytomegalovirus infection. The overall study: Public TCR beta signatures indicated both CMV infection and matching HLA type.

Concerning this clonotype itself: No antigen is known for it.

The CDR3 contains 15 residues. The V end lost 8 bases, the J end lost 0 bases, and 16 bases lay between the germline ends. Germline CDR1 is MNHEY and CDR2 is SMNVEV (reference sequence). Study-wide results and limits: Identification of carriers of CMV plus the relevant HLA was achieved through cumulative public TCR beta family frequency. It was HLA-C-restricted CMV-specific TCR beta clonotypes that dominated the response ex vivo.

Via MiXCR, TCRdb re-called the reads, giving one row per CDR3 protein. Of roughly 500,000 distinct CDR3 sequences listed, 10% to 12% are singletons. This chain links TRBV27 with TRBJ1-1, with D possibly being TRBD1 (6 bases). The specimen sequenced was PBMCs. This receptor was identified in a human donor in good health (CMV status not recorded). Some clones in this sample may be carry-over from other donors' samples. CDR3 coding DNA: TGTGCCAGCGCGGGACAAGGGTTACTGAACACTGAAGCTTTCTTT. The encoded protein is CASAGQGLLNTEAFF.